This T cell receptor (beta chain) was sequenced in a study of human T cells and chemical hapten exposure. Using its own MiXCR run on the 5' RACE reads, TCRdb lists one record per CDR3 protein. This sample has about 80,000 distinct CDR3 sequences, with approximately 8% found just once. Total RNA extraction was carried out from unfractionated whole blood. The CDR3 runs to 14 residues. Germline CDR1 is ENHRY and CDR2 is SYGVKD. J lost 8 bases, V lost 3 bases, and 5 bases had no gene match. This clonotype showed up many times. The sequence derives from a male donor in good health. The genes are TRBV10-3 and TRBJ2-1; 9 bases are shared with TRBD2. The CDR3 protein is CAISDGGGADEQFF. CDR3 bases: TGTGCCATCAGTGATGGCGGGGGGGCAGATGAGCAGTTCTTC.